Each of the 10 T cell receptor beta chains below was sequenced from the same sample in a study of blood T cells in healthy people across ages. Through a sample-barcoded 5' primer and a J-beta primer mix, a second PCR was run for roughly 6 to 11 cycles. TCRdb independently ran MiXCR on the 5' RACE reads; one entry per CDR3 protein. The sample comprises more than 750,000 distinct CDR3 sequences, almost 30% of which are singletons, and roughly a tenth rests with the top ten. This sample was shared with a second study, whose subject was T cells of mothers and their children.

Source material: blood. The receptor source for this set is a woman between 40 and 55 years old in good health.

This clonotype was observed many times. A junction boundary mismatches the germline segment, possibly from a read error. The CDR3 protein is CASSLGGSGANVLTF. In DNA form, the CDR3 reads TGTGCCAGCAGCTTAGGTGGGTCTGGGGCCAACGTCCTGACTTTC. The V gene is TRBV5-1, the J gene TRBJ2-6; D not resolved. The CDR3 consists of 15 residues. Germline V CDR1 and CDR2: SGHRS, YFSETQ.

This clonotype was counted ten times or more. This rearrangement joins TRBV5-1 to TRBJ2-7, with 11 nucleotides matching TRBD2. The ends lost 3 bases at V and 3 bases at J; junction bases unmatched: 8. The CDR3 is 16 residues long. Germline loops: CDR1 SGHRS, CDR2 YFSETQ. The CDR3 coding sequence is TGCGCCAGCAGCTGGGGACTAGCGGAGACATTCTACGAGCAGTACTTC. This gives the protein CASSWGLAETFYEQYF. Complete variable domain (other parts from reference TRBV5-1 and TRBJ2-7): KAGVTQTPRYLIKTRGQQVTLSCSPISGHRSVSWYQQTPGQGLQFLFEYFSETQRNKGNFPGRFSGRQFSNSRSEMNVSTLELGDSALYLCASSWGLAETFYEQYFGPGTRLTVT.

Only one count was recorded for this clonotype. At one end the junction does not follow the germline gene, possibly because of a read error. The J gene is TRBJ1-2, the V gene TRBV27; 9 bases map to TRBD1. Germline V gives CDR1 MNHEY, CDR2 SMNVEV (reference sequence). The CDR3 has 18 amino acids. The CDR3, as DNA: TGTACCAGCAGTCCTACCGGTCTTAAACCGGGACAGGGAGGGGGCTACACCTTC. Translating gives CTSSPTGLKPGQGGGYTF.

The chain uses TRBV27 and TRBJ1-4, with TRBD1 matching 7 bases. From germline, CDR1 is MNHEY and CDR2 SMNVEV (reference sequence). V dropped 3 bases and J dropped 8; count of bases not matched to a gene: 12. The CDR3 is 16 amino acids. The CDR3 sequence is CASSFPGDSREEKLFF. The CDR3 DNA reads TGTGCCAGCAGTTTTCCGGGGGACAGCCGGGAAGAAAAACTGTTTTTT.

This clonotype came up a few times. The chain carries TRBV20-1 and TRBJ2-7, with D possibly called TRBD1 or TRBD2 (5 bases each). This CDR3 is built from 14 residues. V was shortened by 4 bases and J by 3 bases, with 16 bases between the two germline ends. Germline V CDR1 and CDR2: DFQATT, SNEGSKA (reference sequence). The CDR3 region is CSANTGTGIYEQYF. In DNA form, the CDR3 reads TGCAGTGCTAATACCGGGACGGGGATCTACGAGCAGTACTTC.

This clonotype was seen at least ten times. The chain carries TRBV24-1 and TRBJ2-7; the D is unclear. V was shortened by 0 bases and J by 5 bases, with 1 base between the two germline ends. Germline V CDR1 and CDR2: KGHDR, SFDVKD. This CDR3 has 11 amino acids. The CDR3 bases are TGTGCCACCAGTGATTTGGACGAGCAGTACTTC. As protein: CATSDLDEQYF.

V and J are TRBV10-3 and TRBJ1-5, with D perhaps TRBD2 (6 bases). TRBJ2-3 explains the end of the DNA better; the J call may be wrong. The germline CDR1 and CDR2 sequences are ENHRY and SYGVKD. The CDR3 totals 12 residues. This chain's CDR3 is CAISGGNQPQYF. The CDR3 nucleotides are TGTGCCATCAGCGGCGGGAATCAGCCCCAGTATTTT.

The chain is built from TRBV6-1 and TRBJ2-4, with D unresolved. The CDR3 has 13 amino acids. Germline CDR1 MNHNS, CDR2 SASEGT. Deletions cut 2 bases from V and 15 bases from J, with 17 bases between. The DNA of the CDR3 is TGTGCCAGCAGTGAACATTTGTGTAGTCCCGTGTACTTC. Amino acids: CASSEHLCSPVYF.

With regard to this clonotype: At one end, the junction sequence differs from germline, possibly due to a read error. The chain uses TRBV7-8 and TRBJ1-1; no clear D. Per the germline V gene, CDR1 is SGHVS and CDR2 is FQNEAQ. This CDR3 has 15 residues. The CDR3 loop is CASSLRLRMNTGAFF. As DNA, the CDR3 is TGTGCCAGCAGCCTACGTCTACGGATGAACACTGGAGCTTTCTTT.

In the case of this clonotype: An end of the junction does not agree with germline; a read error may underlie this. The chain joins TRBV28 to TRBJ2-2, with 10 bases matching TRBD2. This CDR3 is built from 15 residues. Germline V gives CDR1 MDHEN, CDR2 SYDVKM. CDR3 amino acids: CASSQTSGVTGELCF. The CDR3 DNA follows: TGTGCCAGCAGTCAAACTAGCGGGGTCACCGGGGAGCTGTGTTTT. The full variable domain, rest sourced from reference TRBV28 and TRBJ2-2, is DVKVTQSSRYLVKRTGEKVFLECVQDMDHENMFWYRQDPGLGLRLIYFSYDVKMKEKGDIPEGYSVSREKKERFSLILESASTNQTSMYLCASSQTSGVTGELCFGEGSRLTVL.